These 11 T cell receptor beta chains were sequenced from one sample in a study of blood T cells in healthy people across ages (dated by TCRdb to between 2014 and 2017). Libraries were made using 5' RACE. These reads were obtained on an Illumina HiSeq 2500. A second PCR of roughly 6 to 11 cycles was performed with a sample-barcoded 5' primer and a J-beta primer mix. TCRdb passed the public sequencing reads through fastp at Q25 and MiXCR, retaining productive beta sequences. Each entry is one CDR3 protein sequence, shown with its most common DNA and genes. The sample table holds over 700,000 distinct CDR3 sequences, of which 20% to 30% were seen once. In total, the top ten clones hold more than 8.5% of the sample. These same data were also listed under a study on T cells of mothers and their children.

The sample consisted of blood. The receptors come from a boy aged 5-17 years in good health.

The chain joins TRBV4-1 to TRBJ2-5; TRBD2 might be the D (5 bases). The assigned J gene may be wrong: the sequence end matches TRBJ2-1 better. The CDR3 covers 13 residues. In germline, CDR1 is MGHRA, CDR2 YSYEKL. The CDR3: CASSQRRGNEQFF. For the CDR3, the DNA is TGCGCCAGCAGCCAGAGGCGAGGGAATGAGCAGTTCTTC.

This clonotype appeared a few times. The genes are TRBV25-1 and TRBJ2-1, with D perhaps assigned TRBD1 or TRBD2 (5 bases each). V gave up 3 bases and J gave up 5 bases, with 17 bases separating them. CDR3 size: 16 residues. Germline V gives CDR1 MGHDK, CDR2 SYGVNS. The chain's CDR3 is CASSDQRRWGDNEQFF. DNA of the CDR3: TGTGCCAGCAGTGATCAGCGGCGGTGGGGCGACAATGAGCAGTTCTTC.

This clonotype came up a few times. V usage is TRBV15 and J usage is TRBJ2-7; 9 nucleotides align to TRBD1. CDR1 LNHNV and CDR2 YYDKDF come from the germline V gene (reference sequence). J lost 4 bases, V lost 3 bases, and 4 bases had no gene match. CDR3 size: 14 residues. The CDR3 coding sequence is TGTGCCACCAGCAGGGGGGACAGGGTATACGAGCAGTACTTC. Its protein is CATSRGDRVYEQYF. Full variable domain (missing parts from reference TRBV15 and TRBJ2-7): DAMVIQNPRYQVTQFGKPVTLSCSQTLNHNVMYWYQQKSSQAPKLLFHYYDKDFNNEADTPDNFQSRRPNTSFCFLDIRSPGLGDTAMYLCATSRGDRVYEQYFGPGTRLTVT.

This clonotype showed up just a few times. The chain couples TRBV10-3 to TRBJ1-6; TRBD1 might be the D (5 bases). V lost 2 bases and J 6 bases, leaving 14 bases between the germline ends. The germline gives CDR1 ENHRY, CDR2 SYGVKD. The CDR3 covers 16 residues. The CDR3 spells CAISEVGQGRNSPLHF. The CDR3 bases are TGTGCCATCAGTGAGGTGGGGCAGGGTCGTAATTCACCCCTCCACTTT.

The chain uses TRBV20-1 and TRBJ2-1; 10 nucleotides line up with TRBD2. This CDR3 has 17 amino acids. CDR1 is DFQATT and CDR2 is SNEGSKA in the germline V gene (reference sequence). Trimming took 4 bases from V and 4 from J; bases not matched to a gene: 13. The CDR3 here is CSAISSGGAALYNEQFF. CDR3 nucleotides: TGCAGTGCTATTTCCAGCGGGGGGGCCGCGTTGTACAATGAGCAGTTCTTC.

Only a few counts were recorded for this clonotype. The chain is built from TRBV6-5 and TRBJ1-5; unclear D gene. The CDR3 has 14 residues. From germline, CDR1 is MNHEY and CDR2 SVGAGI. V lost 0 bases and J lost 3, with 6 bases in between. As DNA, the CDR3 is TGTGCCAGCAGTTACTCTGTGACCAATCAGCCCCAGCATTTT. Its protein is CASSYSVTNQPQHF.

This chain's CDR3 is CASSTVGQGAQETQYF. The CDR3 bases are TGTGCCAGCAGCACGGTGGGACAGGGCGCCCAAGAGACCCAGTACTTC. This chain uses TRBV7-9 with TRBJ2-5; 9 bases fit TRBD1. The CDR3 is 16 residues long. Germline assignment: CDR1 SEHNR and CDR2 FQNEAQ (reference sequence). The trim removed 5 bases at V and 1 base at J, leaving 8 bases unmatched. Filled out from reference TRBV7-9 and TRBJ2-5, the complete variable domain reads DTGVSQNPRHKITKRGQNVTFRCDPISEHNRLYWYRQTLGQGPEFLTYFQNEAQLEKSRLLSDRFSAERPKGSFSTLEIQRTEQGDSAMYLCASSTVGQGAQETQYFGPGTRLLVL.

The J gene is TRBJ2-7, the V gene TRBV11-3, with unresolved D. The DNA end favors TRBJ2-1, so the J call may be wrong. Germline V gene lookup returns CDR1 SGHNT and CDR2 YENEEA. The CDR3 extends over 14 amino acids. CDR3 sequence: CASSLDGLSNEQFF. CDR3 in DNA: TGTGCCAGCAGCTTAGATGGGCTTTCCAATGAGCAGTTCTTC.

The rearrangement joins TRBV7-2 to TRBJ2-5; D is perhaps TRBD1 (6 bases). The J call may be incorrect, as the DNA end agrees better with TRBJ2-7. Germline CDR1 SGHTA, CDR2 FQGNSA. The CDR3 sequence is 13 residues long. The CDR3 reads CASSNRVVYEQYF. CDR3 bases: TGTGCCAGCAGCAACAGGGTGGTCTACGAGCAGTACTTC.

The sample holds a few counts of this clonotype. The V and J genes are TRBV6-4 and TRBJ2-1; the D is unclear. Trimming cost V 3 bases and J 0 bases, with 15 bases left between them. This CDR3 is 17 amino acids long. From germline, CDR1 is MRHNA and CDR2 SNTAGT. CDR3 residues: CASSELSRTSSYNEQFF. CDR3 in DNA: TGTGCCAGCAGTGAGCTGTCGCGGACCAGCTCCTACAATGAGCAGTTCTTC.

This clonotype was observed a handful of times. The genes are TRBV10-2 and TRBJ2-7, with D perhaps TRBD2 (5 bases). CDR1 and CDR2 (germline): WSHSY, SAAADI. The CDR3 has 13 amino acids. Trimming took 3 bases from V and 4 from J, leaving 10 bases between them. CDR3 in amino acids: CASSEGSKYEQYF. In DNA, the CDR3 is TGCGCCAGCAGTGAAGGGAGTAAATACGAGCAGTACTTC.